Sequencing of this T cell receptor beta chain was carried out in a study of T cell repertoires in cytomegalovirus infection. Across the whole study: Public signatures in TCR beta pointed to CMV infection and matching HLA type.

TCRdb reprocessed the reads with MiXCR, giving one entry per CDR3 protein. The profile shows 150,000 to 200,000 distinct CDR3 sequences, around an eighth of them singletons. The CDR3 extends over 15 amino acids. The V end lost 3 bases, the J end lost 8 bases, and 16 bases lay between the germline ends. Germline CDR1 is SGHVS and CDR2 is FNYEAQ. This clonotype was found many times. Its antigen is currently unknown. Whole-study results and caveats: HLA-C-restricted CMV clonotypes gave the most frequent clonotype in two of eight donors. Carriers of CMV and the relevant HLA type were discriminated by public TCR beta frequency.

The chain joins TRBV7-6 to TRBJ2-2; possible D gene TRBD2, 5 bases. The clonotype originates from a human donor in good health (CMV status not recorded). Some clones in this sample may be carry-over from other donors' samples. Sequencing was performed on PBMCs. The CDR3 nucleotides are TGTGCCAGCAGCTTTCGGGATGCCCAATTTGGGGAGCTGTTTTTT. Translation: CASSFRDAQFGELFF.